This T cell receptor (beta chain) was documented in a study of T cell changes during pregnancy in multiple sclerosis. Per germline, CDR1 SGHAT and CDR2 FQNNGV. The CDR3 is made up of 15 amino acids. The junction had 5 bases not matched to a gene; V was cut back by 3 bases and J by 6 bases. Data came from immunoSEQ multiplex PCR; TCRdb stores just in-frame clones and leaves some out. The sample carries 45,000 to 55,000 clones, approximately 94% recorded once. This TCR was sampled from a female donor with multiple sclerosis, enrolled in a pregnancy study. This rearrangement joins TRBV11-2 to TRBJ2-5; 12 bases map to TRBD1. The sample here was CD8+ T cells from peripheral blood mononuclear cells, taken before pregnancy. The CDR3 sequence is CASSLPGQGAKTQYF. The CDR3 region has the DNA TGTGCCAGCAGCTTGCCGGGACAGGGGGCTAAGACCCAGTACTTC.